The 12 T cell receptor beta chains in this list originate from one sample, sequenced in a study of T cells after yellow fever vaccination (dated by TCRdb to the late 2010s). The method behind the library was 5' RACE. Sequenced using an Illumina NovaSeq 6000. TCRdb took the public reads, trimmed them with fastp at Q25, ran MiXCR for clone calling and kept in-frame beta chains. Identical CDR3 protein sequences are pooled into one entry, listed with their most common genes and DNA. The sample yields a few hundred thousand distinct CDR3 sequences; 3% to 4.5% were counted once. 20% to 25% of the sample rests with the top ten. The treatment or condition label, read with the paper, signifies: live attenuated yellow fever vaccine strain. This material consisted of PBMCs, taken 5 days after the yellow fever booster vaccination. Receptor source: a man aged 18 to 35 who received the YFV17D yellow fever vaccine.

In its sample, this clonotype was seen a few times. The rearrangement uses TRBV27 and TRBJ2-7, with a weak D call TRBD2 (6 bases). This CDR3 contains 14 residues. CDR1 MNHEY and CDR2 SMNVEV come from the germline V gene (reference sequence). V lost 2 bases to trimming and J lost 1 base, with 9 bases between them. CDR3 sequence reads: CASSLKEGSYEQYF. The CDR3 DNA reads as TGTGCCAGCAGTTTAAAGGAGGGATCCTACGAGCAGTACTTC.

The sample holds a few counts of this clonotype. The rearrangement links TRBV6-2 or TRBV6-3 to TRBJ1-2, with TRBD1 matching 9 bases. V lost 6 bases and J lost 8; bases outside the gene matches: 7. The V gene's germline CDR1 is MNHEY and CDR2 SVGEGT. CDR3 size: 13 residues. The CDR3 sequence is CASRIDRGSGYTF. The CDR3 nucleotides read TGTGCCAGCAGAATCGACAGGGGGAGCGGCTACACCTTC.

This clonotype came up many times. The V gene is TRBV4-1, the J gene TRBJ1-1; D gene uncertain. Looked up from germline, CDR1 is MGHRA and CDR2 is YSYEKL. Trimming removed 3 bases at V and 6 bases at J, with 5 bases between. The CDR3 sequence is 11 residues long. CDR3 sequence (DNA): TGCGCCAGCAGCCATGGCGCTGAAGCTTTCTTT. Translating gives CASSHGAEAFF.

This clonotype was recorded many times. CDR3 sequence: CASSLMGGAPTEAFF. CDR3 in DNA: TGTGCCAGCAGTTTAATGGGGGGGGCGCCTACTGAAGCTTTCTTT. This chain connects TRBV27 to TRBJ1-1, with D possibly being TRBD1 (6 bases). V was pared by 2 bases and J by 5 bases, with 15 bases between. This CDR3 spans 15 amino acids. Germline V gene lookup returns CDR1 MNHEY and CDR2 SMNVEV (reference sequence).

This chain joins TRBV12-5 and TRBJ2-4, with 8 nucleotides matching TRBD2. CDR3 size: 19 residues. Trimming at V came to 3 bases and at J to 3 bases, leaving 16 bases not matched to a gene. Germline V gives CDR1 LGHNT, CDR2 FRNRAP. Written as DNA, the CDR3 is TGTGCTAGTGGTTTTTCCCGGGGGGGCCTCAGAATAGTCAAAAACATTCAGTACTTC. The encoded protein is CASGFSRGGLRIVKNIQYF. The whole variable domain, filled in from reference TRBV12-5 and TRBJ2-4, reads DARVTQTPRHKVTEMGQEVTMRCQPILGHNTVFWYRQTMMQGLELLAYFRNRAPLDDSGMPKDRFSAEMPDATLATLKIQPSEPRDSAVYFCASGFSRGGLRIVKNIQYFGAGTRLSVL.

This clonotype was observed a few times. CDR3 in DNA: TGCGCCAGCAGCCAAGAGACAGGGATTAATGGCTACACCTTC. It encodes CASSQETGINGYTF. This chain uses TRBV4-3 with TRBJ1-2, with 7 bases that match TRBD1. Germline values: CDR1 LGHNA, CDR2 YSLEER. The CDR3 has 14 amino acids. With V trimmed by 0 bases and J by 6 bases, 4 bases remained unmatched.

This clonotype was counted at least ten times. The V gene is TRBV7-3, the J gene TRBJ2-3; no definite D call. Looked up from germline, CDR1 is SGHTA and CDR2 is FQGTGA. The CDR3 is 13 amino acids. V was cut by 1 base and J by 4 bases, with 6 bases left in between. The CDR3 sequence: CASSLSYSDTQYF. CDR3 bases: TGTGCCAGCAGCTTAAGTTACTCAGATACGCAGTATTTT. Together with reference TRBV7-3 and TRBJ2-3, the CDR3 gives the full variable domain: GAGVSQTPSNKVTEKGKYVELRCDPISGHTALYWYRQSLGQGPEFLIYFQGTGAADDSGLPNDRFFAVRPEGSVSTLKIQRTERGDSAVYLCASSLSYSDTQYFGPGTRLTVL.

This clonotype came up many times. The chain couples TRBV15 to TRBJ2-7; D is perhaps TRBD1 (7 bases). Germline V CDR1 and CDR2: LNHNV, YYDKDF (reference sequence). V lost 3 bases to trimming and J lost 6 bases, with 15 bases between them. The CDR3 runs 14 residues. Written as DNA, the CDR3 is TGTGCCACCAGCAGCTTAGGGAGGACAGGCGAGCAGTACTTC. Its translation is CATSSLGRTGEQYF.

The chain carries TRBV6-6 and TRBJ2-3, with 14 bases that match TRBD2. Germline trimming cut 2 bases from V and 6 bases from J; bases unmatched to any gene: 7. CDR1 and CDR2 from the germline V gene are MNHNY and SVGAGI (reference sequence). The CDR3 extends over 17 amino acids. CDR3 in amino acids: CASSYPTSGGGGDTQYF. As DNA, the CDR3 is TGTGCCAGCAGTTACCCGACTAGCGGGGGGGGAGGGGATACGCAGTATTTT.

This clonotype was found many times. V and J are TRBV7-2 and TRBJ1-1, with a tentative D call TRBD1 (5 bases). Germline loops: CDR1 SGHTA, CDR2 FQGNSA. Trimming removed 4 bases from V and 1 base from J, with 10 bases in between. The CDR3 contains 14 residues. CDR3 protein: CASSYHGGNTEAFF. The CDR3 bases are TGTGCCAGCAGCTACCATGGGGGGAACACTGAAGCTTTCTTT.

This clonotype was seen a handful of times. J is TRBJ1-5 and V is TRBV18; D is possibly TRBD1 (6 bases). CDR1 and CDR2 (germline): KGHSH, LQKENI. V lost 6 bases and J lost 5, with 14 bases in between. This CDR3 is built from 14 residues. CDR3 region: CASSGTPRDQPQHF. In DNA, the CDR3 is TGTGCCAGCTCCGGGACACCCCGGGATCAGCCCCAGCATTTT.

Only a few counts were recorded for this clonotype. The genes are TRBV7-9 and TRBJ2-5; D is tentatively TRBD1 or TRBD2 (5 bases each). Germline V gene sequence: CDR1 SEHNR, CDR2 FQNEAQ (reference sequence). V shed 4 bases and J shed 4 bases, with 19 bases lying between them. The CDR3 has 16 amino acids. The CDR3 nucleotides are TGTGCCAGCAGCTCAAGTTACGGGGCGAGGGGAGAGACCCAGTACTTC. Its translation: CASSSSYGARGETQYF.